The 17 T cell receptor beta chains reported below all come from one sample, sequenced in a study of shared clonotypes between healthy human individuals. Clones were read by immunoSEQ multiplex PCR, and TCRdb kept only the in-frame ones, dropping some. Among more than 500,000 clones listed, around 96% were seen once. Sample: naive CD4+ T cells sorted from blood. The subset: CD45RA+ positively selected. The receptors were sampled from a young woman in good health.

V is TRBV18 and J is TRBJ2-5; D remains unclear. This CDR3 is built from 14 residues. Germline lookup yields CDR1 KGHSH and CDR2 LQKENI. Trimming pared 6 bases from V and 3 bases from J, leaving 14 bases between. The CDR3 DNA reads TGTGCCAGCTCGCCCGCGGCCAAGAAAGAGACCCAGTACTTC. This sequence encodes CASSPAAKKETQYF. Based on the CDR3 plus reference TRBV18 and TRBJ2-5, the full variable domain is NAGVMQNPRHLVRRRGQEARLRCSPMKGHSHVYWYRQLPEEGLKFMVYLQKENIIDESGMPKERFSAEFPKEGPSILRIQQVVRGDSAAYFCASSPAAKKETQYFGPGTRLLVL.

The DNA of the CDR3 is TGCAGCGTTGAAGATCTAGGACAAGGCTCTTTGGATGAGCAGTTCTTC. Translation gives CSVEDLGQGSLDEQFF. The chain uses TRBV29-1 and TRBJ2-1; tentative D call: TRBD1 (5 bases). This CDR3 is built from 16 residues. V was trimmed by 0 bases and J by 8 bases, leaving 20 bases between them. Germline loops: CDR1 SQVTM, CDR2 ANQGSEA.

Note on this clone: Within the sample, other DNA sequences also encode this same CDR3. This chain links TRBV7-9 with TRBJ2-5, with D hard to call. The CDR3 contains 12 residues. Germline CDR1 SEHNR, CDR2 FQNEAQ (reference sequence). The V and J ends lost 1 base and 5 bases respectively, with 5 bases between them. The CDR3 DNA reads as TGTGCCAGCAGCTTAGTAGGGGAGACCCAGTACTTC. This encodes CASSLVGETQYF. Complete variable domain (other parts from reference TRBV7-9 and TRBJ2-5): DTGVSQNPRHKITKRGQNVTFRCDPISEHNRLYWYRQTLGQGPEFLTYFQNEAQLEKSRLLSDRFSAERPKGSFSTLEIQRTEQGDSAMYLCASSLVGETQYFGPGTRLLVL.

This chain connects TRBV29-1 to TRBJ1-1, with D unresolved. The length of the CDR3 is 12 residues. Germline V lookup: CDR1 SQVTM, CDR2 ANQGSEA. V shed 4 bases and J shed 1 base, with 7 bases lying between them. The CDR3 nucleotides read TGCAGCGTTGGGGCCCCGAACACTGAAGCTTTCTTT. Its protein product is CSVGAPNTEAFF.

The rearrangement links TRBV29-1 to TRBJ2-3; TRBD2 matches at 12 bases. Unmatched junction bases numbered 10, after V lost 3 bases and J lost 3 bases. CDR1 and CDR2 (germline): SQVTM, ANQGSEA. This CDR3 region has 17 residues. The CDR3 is CSVESPGLAGWTDTQYF. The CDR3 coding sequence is TGCAGCGTTGAGTCCCCCGGACTAGCGGGATGGACAGATACGCAGTATTTT.

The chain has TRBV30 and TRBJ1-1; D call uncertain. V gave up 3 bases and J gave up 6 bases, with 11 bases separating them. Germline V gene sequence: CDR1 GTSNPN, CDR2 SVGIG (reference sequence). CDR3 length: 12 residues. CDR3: CAWRPQSSEAFF. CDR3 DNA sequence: TGTGCCTGGAGGCCGCAGTCCTCTGAAGCTTTCTTT. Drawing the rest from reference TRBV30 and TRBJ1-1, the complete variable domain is SQTIHQWPATLVQPVGSPLSLECTVEGTSNPNLYWYRQAAGRGLQLLFYSVGIGQISSEVPQNLSASRPQDRQFILSSKKLLLSDSGFYLCAWRPQSSEAFFGQGTRLTVV.

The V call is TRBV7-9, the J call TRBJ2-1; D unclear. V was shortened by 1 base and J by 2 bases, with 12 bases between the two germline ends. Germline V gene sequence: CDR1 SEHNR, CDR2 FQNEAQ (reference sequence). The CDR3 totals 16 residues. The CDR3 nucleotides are TGTGCCAGCAGCTTAGAACGGGCTAAGGCCTACAATGAGCAGTTCTTC. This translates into CASSLERAKAYNEQFF.

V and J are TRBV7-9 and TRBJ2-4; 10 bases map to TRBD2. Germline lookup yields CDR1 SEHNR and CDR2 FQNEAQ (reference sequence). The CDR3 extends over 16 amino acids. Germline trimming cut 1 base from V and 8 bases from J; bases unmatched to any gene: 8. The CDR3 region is CASSLGAGGPGDIQYF. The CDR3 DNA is TGTGCCAGCAGCTTAGGAGCGGGAGGGCCGGGGGACATTCAGTACTTC.

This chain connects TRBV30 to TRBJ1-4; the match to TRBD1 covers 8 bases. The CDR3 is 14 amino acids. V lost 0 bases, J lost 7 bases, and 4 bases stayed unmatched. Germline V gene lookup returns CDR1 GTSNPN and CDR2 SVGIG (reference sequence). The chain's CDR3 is CAWSVGRGPEKLFF. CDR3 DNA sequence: TGTGCCTGGAGTGTCGGCAGGGGGCCTGAAAAACTGTTTTTT.

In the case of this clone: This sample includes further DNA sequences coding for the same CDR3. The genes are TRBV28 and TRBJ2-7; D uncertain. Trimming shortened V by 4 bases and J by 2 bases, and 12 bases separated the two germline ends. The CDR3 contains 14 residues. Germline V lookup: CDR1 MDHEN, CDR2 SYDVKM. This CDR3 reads CASSSGQSTYEQYF. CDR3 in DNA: TGTGCCAGCAGTTCGGGCCAAAGCACCTACGAGCAGTACTTC.

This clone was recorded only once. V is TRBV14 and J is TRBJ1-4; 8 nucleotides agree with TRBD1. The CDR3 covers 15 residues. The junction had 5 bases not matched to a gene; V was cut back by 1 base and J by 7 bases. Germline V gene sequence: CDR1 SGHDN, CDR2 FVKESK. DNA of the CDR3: TGTGCCAGCAGCCAAGCAGGACAGGGTGTTGAAAAACTGTTTTTT. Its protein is CASSQAGQGVEKLFF.

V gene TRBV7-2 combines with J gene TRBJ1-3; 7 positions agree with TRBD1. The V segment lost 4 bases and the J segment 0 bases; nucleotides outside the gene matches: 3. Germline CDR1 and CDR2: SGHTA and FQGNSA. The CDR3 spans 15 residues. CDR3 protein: CASSSTGVSGNTIYF. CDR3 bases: TGTGCCAGCAGCTCTACAGGGGTCTCTGGAAACACCATATATTTT.

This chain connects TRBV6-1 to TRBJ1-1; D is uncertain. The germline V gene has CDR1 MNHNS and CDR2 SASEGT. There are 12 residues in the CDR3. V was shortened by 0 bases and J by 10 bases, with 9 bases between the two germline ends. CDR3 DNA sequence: TGTGCCAGCAGTGAAGCGCGACTAGGAGCTTTCTTT. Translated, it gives CASSEARLGAFF.

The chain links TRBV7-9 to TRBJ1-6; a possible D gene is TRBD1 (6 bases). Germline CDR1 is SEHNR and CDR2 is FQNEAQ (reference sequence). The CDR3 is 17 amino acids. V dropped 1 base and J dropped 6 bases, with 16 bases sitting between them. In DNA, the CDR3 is TGTGCCAGCAGCTTAGGGATTGGGGGCGTTTCTAATTCACCCCTCCACTTT. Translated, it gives CASSLGIGGVSNSPLHF. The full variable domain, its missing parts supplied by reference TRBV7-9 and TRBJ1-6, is DTGVSQNPRHKITKRGQNVTFRCDPISEHNRLYWYRQTLGQGPEFLTYFQNEAQLEKSRLLSDRFSAERPKGSFSTLEIQRTEQGDSAMYLCASSLGIGGVSNSPLHFGNGTRLTVT.

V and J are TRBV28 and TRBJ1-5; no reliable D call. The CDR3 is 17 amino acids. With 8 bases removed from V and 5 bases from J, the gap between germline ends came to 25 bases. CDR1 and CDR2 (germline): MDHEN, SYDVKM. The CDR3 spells CASFAALGEIKYQPQHF. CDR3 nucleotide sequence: TGTGCCAGCTTCGCCGCTCTCGGGGAAATAAAATATCAGCCCCAGCATTTT. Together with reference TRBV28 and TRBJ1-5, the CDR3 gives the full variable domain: DVKVTQSSRYLVKRTGEKVFLECVQDMDHENMFWYRQDPGLGLRLIYFSYDVKMKEKGDIPEGYSVSREKKERFSLILESASTNQTSMYLCASFAALGEIKYQPQHFGDGTRLSIL.

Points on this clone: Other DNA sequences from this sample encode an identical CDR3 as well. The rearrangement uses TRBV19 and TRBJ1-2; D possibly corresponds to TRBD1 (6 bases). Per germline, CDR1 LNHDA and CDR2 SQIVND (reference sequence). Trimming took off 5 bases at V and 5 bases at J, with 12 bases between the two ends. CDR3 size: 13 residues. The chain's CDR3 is CASSPTGYYGYTF. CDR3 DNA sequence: TGTGCCAGTAGTCCCACAGGGTATTATGGCTACACCTTC.

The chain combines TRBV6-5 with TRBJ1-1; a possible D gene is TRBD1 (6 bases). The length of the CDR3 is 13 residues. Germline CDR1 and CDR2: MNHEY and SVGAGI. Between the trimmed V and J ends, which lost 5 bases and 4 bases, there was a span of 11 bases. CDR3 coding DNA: TGTGCCAGCAGTATTACAGGGCGCACTGAAGCTTTCTTT. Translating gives CASSITGRTEAFF.